This is a list of T cell receptor beta chains from one sample in a study of blood T cell repertoires in COVID-19. The assay was immunoSEQ multiplex PCR, and TCRdb's table has in-frame clones only and misses some. This table holds approximately 250,000 clones, more than 65% found once. Sequencing was carried out using peripheral blood. Every receptor here comes from a man aged 40-49 years who had recovered from COVID-19. Both conserved end residues are part of each CDR3. The D gene is left open where the match is weak. Expanded clones get a size class; other rows say once, few or many, or leave the size out.

TRBV7-9	18	TRBJ2-1	-	TRBD2	TGTGCCAGCAGCTTAGGGCTGGTAGCGGGACCCGATTACAATGAGCAGTTCTTC	CASSLGLVAGPDYNEQFF
TRBV6-2/TRBV6-3	16	TRBJ2-1	-	TRBD1	TGTGCCAGCAGTTACCCGACAGGGGTTAAGAGCAATGAGCAGTTCTTC	CASSYPTGVKSNEQFF
TRBV10-3	14	TRBJ1-2	-	-	TGTGCCATCAGTGAGGACAGCCTCAACTATGGCTACACCTTC	CAISEDSLNYGYTF
TRBV3-1/TRBV3-2	13	TRBJ2-7	few	-	TGTGCCAGCAGCCAAAAACAGGTCTACGAGCAGTACTTC	CASSQKQVYEQYF
TRBV19	12	TRBJ1-2	-	TRBD1	TGTGCCAGTACGGACAGGGCTGATGGCTACACCTTC	CASTDRADGYTF
TRBV18	17	TRBJ1-5	-	TRBD1	TGTGCCAGCTCACCACCGAGGACAGGGGGCCCCAATCAGCCCCAGCATTTT	CASSPPRTGGPNQPQHF
TRBV9	16	TRBJ2-1	-	-	TGTGCCAGCAGCCTGGTCGCCCGCGAAGCCCTCAATGAGCAGTTCTTC	CASSLVAREALNEQFF
TRBV7-9	13	TRBJ1-1	once	-	TGTGCCAGCAGCCTATACAGGGACACTGAAGCTTTCTTT	CASSLYRDTEAFF
TRBV4-1	17	TRBJ2-7	-	TRBD2	TGCGCCAGCAGCTACCAAATGGCGGGACTAGCGACCTACGAGCAGTACTTC	CASSYQMAGLATYEQYF
TRBV7-2	16	TRBJ2-3	-	TRBD1	TGTGCCAGCAGCTTAGTTAGGTCCAGGGGGCAAGATACGCAGTATTTT	CASSLVRSRGQDTQYF
TRBV27	16	TRBJ1-3	-	-	TGTGCCAGCAGCCGCGGGGTAGGGGCATACGGAAACACCATATATTTT	CASSRGVGAYGNTIYF
TRBV11-2	14	TRBJ2-7	-	-	TGTGCCAGCAGCTTAGATTCTAGTTCTCTCTGGCAGTACTTC	CASSLDSSSLWQYF
TRBV19	13	TRBJ2-5	once	-	TGTGCCAGTAGCGGGGTAGGCCAAGAGACCCAGTACTTC	CASSGVGQETQYF
TRBV5-1	15	TRBJ1-6	once	TRBD1	TGCGCCAGCAGCTCACAGGGGTCTGCAGGTTCACCCCTCCACTTT	CASSSQGSAGSPLHF
TRBV7-9	16	TRBJ1-3	-	-	TGTGCCAGCAGCCTTACAGGATTCGGGTCTGGAAACACCATATATTTT	CASSLTGFGSGNTIYF
TRBV7-2	15	TRBJ2-5	-	-	TGTGCCAGCAGCGTCCTACAGGGTAGGGGAGAGACCCAGTACTTC	CASSVLQGRGETQYF
TRBV29-1	16	TRBJ2-5	-	-	TGCAGCCCCCAACGGGTGGGCAGGGGCAATGGAGAGACCCAGTACTTC	CSPQRVGRGNGETQYF
TRBV6-1	12	TRBJ1-2	-	-	TGTGCCAGCAGTGAAACAAACTATGGCTACACCTTC	CASSETNYGYTF
TRBV7-2	15	TRBJ2-6	few	-	TGTGCCAGCAGCCCCGTCGGGTCTGGGGCCAACGTCCTGACTTTC	CASSPVGSGANVLTF
TRBV29-1	15	TRBJ2-2	-	-	TGCAGCGTGGGCGGACGGGAGCTAGGCACCGGGGAGCTGTTTTTT	CSVGGRELGTGELFF
TRBV5-6	14	TRBJ2-5	few	-	TGTGCCAGCAGCTTGTGGCCAGGCAGGGAGACCCAGTACTTC	CASSLWPGRETQYF
TRBV20-1	11	TRBJ1-1	-	TRBD1	TGCAGTGCTGGGACAGAACGCGGAGCTTTCTTT	CSAGTERGAFF
TRBV4-1	16	TRBJ1-1	-	-	TGCGCCAGCAGCCAAGGAACCACCCCTATGAACACTGAAGCTTTCTTT	CASSQGTTPMNTEAFF
TRBV5-8	13	TRBJ1-2	-	-	TGTGCCAGCAGCCCCCGGACTCGAGGAGGCTACACCTTC	CASSPRTRGGYTF
TRBV19	16	TRBJ2-2	once	TRBD2	TGTGCCAGTAGTAAGAGCGGGAGGGCGAACACCGGGGAGCTGTTTTTT	CASSKSGRANTGELFF
TRBV13	18	TRBJ1-1	-	-	TGTGCCAGCAGCTTAGGGCCCGCAGGGTTCCAGATGAACACTGAAGCTTTCTTT	CASSLGPAGFQMNTEAFF
TRBV10-2	15	TRBJ1-5	-	TRBD1	TGCGCCAGCAAATCGACAGGGGGAAGCAATCAGCCCCAGCATTTT	CASKSTGGSNQPQHF
TRBV6-5	15	TRBJ1-2	-	-	TGTGCCAGCAGCACATGGTCCCCCTCTTATGATGGCTACACCTTC	CASSTWSPSYDGYTF
TRBV6-1	15	TRBJ1-1	-	TRBD1	TGTGCCAGCAGTGACCGAGACAGGGTAAACACTGAAGCTTTCTTT	CASSDRDRVNTEAFF
TRBV6-5	15	TRBJ2-2	few	TRBD2	TGTGCCAGCAGTCGGGCTAGCGGGAGCACCGGGGAGCTGTTTTTT	CASSRASGSTGELFF
TRBV12-5	11	TRBJ1-2	-	-	TGTGCTAGTGGTTTGAGCCGTGGCTACACCTTC	CASGLSRGYTF
TRBV5-6	15	TRBJ1-1	-	TRBD1	TGTGCCAGCAGCACCCGAGGAGGGGGCGGCACTGAAGCTTTCTTT	CASSTRGGGGTEAFF
TRBV5-1	17	TRBJ2-1	-	TRBD2	TGCGCCAGCAGCGACACCGGGACTAGCGGGGGGGCCTATGAGCAGTTCTTC	CASSDTGTSGGAYEQFF
TRBV5-1	16	TRBJ2-7	once	TRBD2	TGCGCCAGCAAACTTGGACTAGACTTTCGCTCCTACGAGCAGTACTTC	CASKLGLDFRSYEQYF
TRBV5-1	18	TRBJ2-1	once	-	TGCGCCAGCAGCTCCGGAACCGCCGCAGGGACTGGTTGGAATGAGCAGTTCTTC	CASSSGTAAGTGWNEQFF
TRBV5-6	15	TRBJ1-2	-	TRBD1	TGTGCCAGCAGCCTGACAGGGATTGGAGGCTATGGCTACACCTTC	CASSLTGIGGYGYTF